These 5 T cell receptor beta chains came from one sample sequenced in a study of blood T cell repertoires in COVID-19. The assay was immunoSEQ multiplex PCR, and TCRdb's table has in-frame clones only and misses some. The data show 70,000 to 80,000 clones, more than 80% seen once. Sequencing input: peripheral blood. All receptors come from a woman older than 75 with active or convalescent COVID-19.

The gene calls are TRBV4-1 and TRBJ1-3, with 8 bases that match TRBD1. The CDR3 spans 16 residues. The ends lost 7 bases at V and 7 bases at J; junction bases unmatched: 15. Germline V gene lookup returns CDR1 MGHRA and CDR2 YSYEKL. CDR3 in DNA: TGCGCCAGCACCGAAACCCCGGGGCAGGGGGCGAACACCATATATTTT. Encoded protein: CASTETPGQGANTIYF.

The chain joins TRBV5-1 to TRBJ1-1, with unresolved D. Germline V gene data show CDR1 as SGHRS and CDR2 as YFSETQ. The CDR3 covers 16 residues. V lost 0 bases, J lost 4 bases, and 16 bases lay in between. CDR3 DNA: TGCGCCAGCAGCTTGGCCGGTGGGGAGGTTGGCACTGAAGCTTTCTTT. Protein sequence: CASSLAGGEVGTEAFF.

The rearrangement uses TRBV4-3 and TRBJ1-2; tentative D call: TRBD1 (5 bases). CDR3 length equals 15 residues. Trimming shortened V by 0 bases and J by 8 bases, and 16 bases separated the two germline ends. Germline V gene data show CDR1 as LGHNA and CDR2 as YSLEER. The CDR3 DNA is TGCGCCAGCAGCCAAGAAGGGCAGGGAATATGGGGCTACACCTTC. Translation gives CASSQEGQGIWGYTF.

The chain employs TRBV15 and TRBJ2-6; no definite D call. The CDR3 extends over 13 amino acids. In germline, CDR1 is LNHNV, CDR2 YYDKDF (reference sequence). V was cut by 6 bases and J by 4 bases, with 7 bases left in between. CDR3 nucleotide sequence: TGTGCCACCAGTGAACTCGGGGCCAACGTCCTGACTTTC. Protein sequence: CATSELGANVLTF.

V and J are TRBV6-2 or TRBV6-3 and TRBJ2-7, with 9 bases fitting TRBD2. This CDR3 has 14 residues. V trimming: 2 bases; J trimming: 6 bases; junction bases outside the gene matches: 5. Per the germline V gene, CDR1 is MNHEY and CDR2 is SVGEGT. The CDR3 region is CASSYAGGPPEQYF. The CDR3, as DNA: TGTGCCAGCAGTTACGCGGGGGGGCCGCCCGAGCAGTACTTC.